These T cell receptor beta chains were read from a single sample in a study of shared clonotypes between healthy human individuals. Clones were read by immunoSEQ multiplex PCR, and TCRdb kept only the in-frame ones, dropping some. The sample includes approximately 740,000 clones, 80% to 95% of them seen just once. Sequencing was done on a sample of naive CD8+ T cells sorted from blood. Receptors were obtained from a young man in good health. Both conserved end residues are trimmed from each CDR3. Fields, in order: V gene, clone size, J gene, D gene, CDR3 protein. A D gene is named only where the DNA matches it firmly. The size field is filled for only some rows; it gives once, few, many or a size class.

v_call: TRBV4-1; clone_size: few; j_call: TRBJ1-5; d_call: TRBD1; cdr3_aa: ASSLRQGGNQPQH
v_call: TRBV27; clone_size: NA; j_call: TRBJ1-5; d_call: TRBD1; cdr3_aa: ASSNRGGQPQH
v_call: TRBV4-3; clone_size: NA; j_call: TRBJ2-7; d_call: TRBD2; cdr3_aa: ASSQDRTSGRGEQY
v_call: TRBV6-5; clone_size: NA; j_call: TRBJ1-1; d_call: TRBD1; cdr3_aa: ASSLSGTGEFAF
v_call: TRBV29-1; clone_size: NA; j_call: TRBJ2-1; d_call: TRBD1; cdr3_aa: SVPGQGGNEQF
v_call: TRBV6-5; clone_size: NA; j_call: TRBJ2-3; d_call: TRBD2; cdr3_aa: ASTENSGRGQY
v_call: TRBV7-5; clone_size: NA; j_call: TRBJ2-5; d_call: NA; cdr3_aa: ARSSRTSGRVHESQETQY
v_call: TRBV7-9; clone_size: NA; j_call: TRBJ2-7; d_call: TRBD2; cdr3_aa: ASSLTSAYFYEQY
v_call: TRBV7-8; clone_size: NA; j_call: TRBJ2-1; d_call: TRBD2; cdr3_aa: ASSFSGSNHEQF
v_call: TRBV4-1; clone_size: NA; j_call: TRBJ2-7; d_call: TRBD2; cdr3_aa: ASSQEAGDSYEQY
v_call: TRBV7-9; clone_size: NA; j_call: TRBJ2-1; d_call: TRBD2; cdr3_aa: ASSLFGAGGSNEQF
v_call: TRBV7-6; clone_size: NA; j_call: TRBJ1-4; d_call: NA; cdr3_aa: ASSSVDPSGEKLF